Sequencing of this T cell receptor beta chain was carried out in a study of CD8+CD57+ T cells in acquired aplastic anemia. Genomic DNA constituted the template upon which TCR beta VDJ and CDR3 profiling was performed. One entry per CDR3 protein, called by TCRdb with MiXCR from the reads. This table holds roughly 250,000 distinct CDR3 sequences, 82% found once. Trimming removed 0 bases from V and 12 bases from J, with 20 bases in between. The CDR3 is 15 amino acids. Germline assignment: CDR1 SGHTA and CDR2 FQGTGA. Individuals selected for sequencing had exhibited CD8+CD57+ cell expansion on flow cytometry. There were no patients without severe acquired aplastic anemia. In regard to this clonotype: Its antigen is as yet unknown.

Study conclusions and caveats: With respect to CD8+ Simpson's diversity, patients and controls did not differ significantly. Patients had around 30 CD8+ CDR3 sequences in common with controls (the shared set).

This sequence joins TRBV7-3 and TRBJ1-2, with D perhaps TRBD1 (5 bases). The sample taken for sequencing was sorted CD4+, CD8+, or CD8+CD57+ T cells (not recorded which) from PBMCs. This TCR was recovered from a human donor with aplastic anemia. The CDR3 loop is CASSLTKRGDYNDTF. The CDR3 DNA sequence: TGTGCCAGCAGCTTAACGAAGCGGGGGGACTACAATGACACCTTC.